The 3 T cell receptor beta chains reported below all come from one sample, sequenced in a study of T cell repertoires in cytomegalovirus infection. TCRdb passed the reads through MiXCR, listing each CDR3 protein once. This sample carries fewer than 85,000 distinct CDR3 sequences, more than 3% of them seen once, and the ten largest clones take about 22%. The sample was PBMCs. These receptors were taken from a human donor in good health (CMV status not recorded). Some clones in this sample may be carry-over from other donors' samples.

This clonotype was seen at least ten times. The chain uses TRBV28 and TRBJ2-7, with D unclear. Between the trimmed V and J ends, which lost 5 bases and 5 bases, there was a span of 7 bases. Germline loops: CDR1 MDHEN, CDR2 SYDVKM. The length of the CDR3 is 11 residues. The CDR3 reads CASSRWNEQYF. The CDR3 region has the DNA TGTGCCAGCAGTCGTTGGAACGAGCAGTACTTC. The full variable domain, completed using reference TRBV28 and TRBJ2-7, is DVKVTQSSRYLVKRTGEKVFLECVQDMDHENMFWYRQDPGLGLRLIYFSYDVKMKEKGDIPEGYSVSREKKERFSLILESASTNQTSMYLCASSRWNEQYFGPGTRLTVT.

This clonotype came up a few times. This chain uses TRBV2 with TRBJ2-7, with D unclear. Germline CDR1 and CDR2: SNHLY and FYNNEI. CDR3 length: 13 residues. Deletions cut 5 bases from V and 2 bases from J, with 10 bases between. CDR3 loop: CASSRQSTYEQYF. The CDR3 DNA reads TGTGCCAGCAGTCGCCAGAGCACCTACGAGCAGTACTTC.

This clonotype has at least ten counts. This CDR3 is CASSPTSGANVLTF. As DNA, the CDR3 is TGTGCCAGCAGCCCGACCTCTGGGGCCAACGTCCTGACTTTC. The gene calls are TRBV7-2 and TRBJ2-6, with D unresolved. Between the trimmed V and J ends, which lost 5 bases and 0 bases, there was a span of 5 bases. This CDR3 has 14 residues. Looked up from germline, CDR1 is SGHTA and CDR2 is FQGNSA. Full variable domain (rest looked up from reference TRBV7-2 and TRBJ2-6): GAGVSQSPSNKVTEKGKDVELRCDPISGHTALYWYRQSLGQGLEFLIYFQGNSAPDKSGLPSDRFSAERTGGSVSTLTIQRTQQEDSAVYLCASSPTSGANVLTFGAGSRLTVL.